The 17 T cell receptor beta chains listed next were all sequenced from one sample in a study of shared clonotypes between healthy human individuals. The assay was immunoSEQ multiplex PCR, and TCRdb's table has in-frame clones only and misses some. The sample shows 300,000 to 400,000 clones, about 74% of them seen only once. The material sequenced was memory CD4+ T cells sorted from blood. Subset: CD45RA-negative fraction. The receptors stem from a man aged 30 to 45 in good health.

This clone appeared a single time. The gene calls are TRBV6-6 and TRBJ1-3; 12 nucleotides match TRBD1. This CDR3 has 16 residues. Looked up from germline, CDR1 is MNHNY and CDR2 is SVGAGI (reference sequence). Losses at the gene ends were 6 bases for V and 4 bases for J; bases not matched to a gene: 7. For the CDR3, the DNA is TGTGCCAGCAGCCCGGGACAGGGGGCGGGCGGAAACACCATATATTTT. Translation gives CASSPGQGAGGNTIYF.

The chain couples TRBV7-9 to TRBJ1-1; no reliable D call. CDR1 SEHNR and CDR2 FQNEAQ come from the germline V gene (reference sequence). Trimming pared 0 bases from V and 2 bases from J, leaving 10 bases between. This CDR3 is built from 15 residues. CDR3 DNA: TGTGCCAGCAGCTTAGCTAGGGCCGATAACACTGAAGCTTTCTTT. Amino acids: CASSLARADNTEAFF. Combining the CDR3 with reference TRBV7-9 and TRBJ1-1 gives the whole variable domain DTGVSQNPRHKITKRGQNVTFRCDPISEHNRLYWYRQTLGQGPEFLTYFQNEAQLEKSRLLSDRFSAERPKGSFSTLEIQRTEQGDSAMYLCASSLARADNTEAFFGQGTRLTVV.

This chain joins TRBV2 and TRBJ2-2; 9 bases map to TRBD2. Unmatched junction bases numbered 6, after V lost 3 bases and J lost 7 bases. This CDR3 is 15 amino acids long. Germline CDR1 SNHLY, CDR2 FYNNEI. CDR3: CASSEQTSGLGELFF. Written as DNA, the CDR3 is TGTGCCAGCAGTGAGCAGACTAGCGGACTCGGGGAGCTGTTTTTT. Combining the CDR3 with reference TRBV2 and TRBJ2-2 gives the whole variable domain EPEVTQTPSHQVTQMGQEVILRCVPISNHLYFYWYRQILGQKVEFLVSFYNNEISEKSEIFDDQFSVERPDGSNFTLKIRSTKLEDSAMYFCASSEQTSGLGELFFGEGSRLTVL.

The chain joins TRBV4-1 to TRBJ2-1, with D possibly matching TRBD2 (6 bases). CDR1 is MGHRA, CDR2 YSYEKL, per germline. Trimming took 2 bases from V and 10 from J, leaving 30 bases between them. This CDR3 has 19 residues. The DNA of the CDR3 is TGCGCCAGCAGCCAAAGTTGGGGCGGGGACTTGGACCGCCGCGTCGAGCAGTTCTTC. The encoded protein is CASSQSWGGDLDRRVEQFF.

The V and J genes are TRBV5-4 and TRBJ1-1; 7 nucleotides match TRBD1. With V trimmed by 5 bases and J by 5 bases, 9 bases remained unmatched. From germline, CDR1 is SGHNT and CDR2 YYREEE (reference sequence). This CDR3 region has 14 residues. CDR3 in DNA: TGTGCCAGCAGTTTAACAGGGGTCCGTACTGAAGCTTTCTTT. Protein sequence: CASSLTGVRTEAFF.

The chain is built from TRBV7-2 and TRBJ2-5; D possibly uses TRBD1 or TRBD2 (7 bases each). This CDR3 has 14 residues. Germline CDR1 is SGHTA and CDR2 is FQGNSA. V shed 4 bases and J shed 2 bases, with 11 bases lying between them. Here the CDR3 DNA reads TGTGCCAGCAGCTGGGGGGGACAGCAAGAGACCCAGTACTTC. Protein product: CASSWGGQQETQYF.

The chain carries TRBV28 and TRBJ2-3; 10 bases are a match to TRBD2. This CDR3 region has 13 residues. The J segment lost 8 bases and the V segment lost 8 bases, leaving 7 bases of the junction unmatched. CDR1 and CDR2 from the germline V gene are MDHEN and SYDVKM. The DNA for the CDR3 is TGTGCCAGCTACGGGACTAGCGAAGCTACGCAGTATTTT. This sequence encodes CASYGTSEATQYF.

This chain links TRBV5-6 with TRBJ2-7, with D possibly called TRBD1 or TRBD2 (6 bases each). Germline V CDR1 and CDR2: SGHDT, YYEEEE. Trimming left V 4 bases short and J 4 bases short, with 24 bases between. This CDR3 region has 17 residues. CDR3 in amino acids: CASSPRGWGAYGYEQYF. The CDR3 bases are TGTGCCAGCAGCCCCCGGGGATGGGGGGCGTATGGATACGAGCAGTACTTC.

The gene calls are TRBV19 and TRBJ2-3; D ambiguous. Germline V gene sequence: CDR1 LNHDA, CDR2 SQIVND (reference sequence). There are 15 residues in the CDR3. V gave up 1 base and J gave up 0 bases, with 8 bases separating them. DNA for the CDR3: TGTGCCAGTAGTATAGTAGGCGGCAGCACAGATACGCAGTATTTT. Translated: CASSIVGGSTDTQYF.

This clone was seen more than once but under ten times. The chain combines TRBV25-1 with TRBJ2-1; D gene ambiguous. V lost 3 bases and J lost 10, with 10 bases in between. CDR1 and CDR2 (germline): MGHDK, SYGVNS. There are 12 residues in the CDR3. The CDR3 spells CASSEALGEQFF. For the CDR3, the DNA is TGTGCCAGCAGTGAGGCCCTGGGGGAGCAGTTCTTC.

The V call is TRBV7-6, the J call TRBJ2-2, with 9 bases matching TRBD1. The CDR3 spans 15 residues. CDR1 and CDR2 (germline): SGHVS, FNYEAQ. V gave up 6 bases and J gave up 6 bases; unmatched junction bases: 8. CDR3 bases: TGTGCCAGCAGACCGGGACAGGGCGGTCCCGGGGAGCTGTTTTTT. Its protein product is CASRPGQGGPGELFF.

The J gene is TRBJ1-4, the V gene TRBV9; 11 bases are a match to TRBD1. V was clipped by 3 bases and J by 6 bases; unmatched bases: 1. The CDR3 extends over 14 amino acids. Germline-derived CDR1 and CDR2 are SGDLS and YYNGEE. Here the CDR3 DNA reads TGTGCCAGCAGCGAGGGACAGGGGGATGAAAAACTGTTTTTT. It translates to CASSEGQGDEKLFF.

V and J are TRBV7-9 and TRBJ2-7; D is undetermined. Per the germline V gene, CDR1 is SEHNR and CDR2 is FQNEAQ (reference sequence). The V end lost 1 base, the J end lost 2 bases, and 9 bases lay between the germline ends. The CDR3 extends over 14 amino acids. CDR3 bases: TGTGCCAGCAGCTTAGGTGGAGTTACCTACGAGCAGTACTTC. Protein product: CASSLGGVTYEQYF.

The chain couples TRBV28 to TRBJ2-5; D uncertain. The CDR3 totals 14 residues. V was cut by 5 bases and J by 2 bases, with 12 bases left in between. From germline, CDR1 is MDHEN and CDR2 SYDVKM. Here the CDR3 reads CASSPNGPQETQYF. CDR3 DNA sequence: TGTGCCAGCAGTCCCAACGGACCGCAAGAGACCCAGTACTTC.

This clone was seen only once. This chain joins TRBV9 and TRBJ1-1; D perhaps matches TRBD1 (5 bases). The CDR3 has 14 residues. Deletions cut 0 bases from V and 8 bases from J, with 14 bases between. The germline V gene has CDR1 SGDLS and CDR2 YYNGEE. As DNA, the CDR3 is TGTGCCAGCAGCGTAGATCCACTTCAGGGAGAAGCTTTCTTT. It is translated as CASSVDPLQGEAFF. Filled out from reference TRBV9 and TRBJ1-1, the complete variable domain reads DSGVTQTPKHLITATGQRVTLRCSPRSGDLSVYWYQQSLDQGLQFLIQYYNGEERAKGNILERFSAQQFPDLHSELNLSSLELGDSALYFCASSVDPLQGEAFFGQGTRLTVV.

This clone has more than one count but fewer than ten. CDR3 coding DNA: TGTGCCAGTAGTATAAGGGGGGATGAGCAGTACTTC. Amino acid sequence: CASSIRGDEQYF. The V and J genes are TRBV19 and TRBJ2-7, with D perhaps matching TRBD1 or TRBD2 (6 bases each). Between the trimmed V and J ends, which lost 2 bases and 7 bases, there was a span of 9 bases. CDR3 length: 12 amino acids. Germline-derived CDR1 and CDR2 are LNHDA and SQIVND (reference sequence).

This rearrangement joins TRBV2 to TRBJ1-4, with D possibly being TRBD1 (5 bases). Trimming shortened V by 6 bases and J by 7 bases, and 24 bases separated the two germline ends. The CDR3 is 17 amino acids. Looked up from germline, CDR1 is SNHLY and CDR2 is FYNNEI. CDR3 bases: TGTGCCAGCAGCACAAGTGCCTCGGCAGGGTATCGTGAAAAACTGTTTTTT. This translates into CASSTSASAGYREKLFF.